This T cell receptor beta chain was sequenced in a study of T cell changes during pregnancy in multiple sclerosis. Measured with immunoSEQ multiplex PCR; TCRdb has only the in-frame clones, and not every one. The profile covers some 25,000 clones, with about 88% appearing a single time and roughly 1% taken by the ten largest. CDR1 LNHDA and CDR2 SQIVND come from the germline V gene (reference sequence). The length of the CDR3 is 15 residues. V dropped 4 bases and J dropped 5; count of bases not matched to a gene: 2. The TCR originated in a female donor in good health, enrolled as a control in a pregnancy study. This chain joins TRBV19 and TRBJ2-5; 15 bases match TRBD2. The input for sequencing was CD4+ T cells from peripheral blood mononuclear cells, taken in the second trimester of pregnancy. In DNA, the CDR3 is TGTGCCAGTAGTACCGGGACTAGCGGGAGGGAGACCCAGTACTTC. This encodes CASSTGTSGRETQYF.